This TCR beta chain was recovered during a study of cytomegalovirus exposure and HLA in healthy donors. Whole-study findings and limits: Per a prior analysis, the majority of TCR beta V segments were productive roughly 90% or roughly 30% of the time. Among TCR beta chains of equal frequency, HLA-associated ones were more clonally expanded in a later analysis.

The length of the CDR3 is 14 residues. CDR1 is SGHAT, CDR2 FQNNGV, per germline. The V end lost 1 base, the J end lost 7 bases, and 14 bases lay between the germline ends. Worth noting for this clone: Its antigen is unidentified.

PCR involved 60 Vbeta and 13 Jbeta primers. The assay was immunoSEQ multiplex PCR, and TCRdb's table has in-frame clones only and misses some. This table has approximately 170,000 clones, roughly 70% appearing once. The V call is TRBV11-2, the J call TRBJ2-7; possible D gene TRBD2, 7 bases. The source material was PBMCs. This TCR was recovered from a girl aged 10 to 17 in good health and CMV-seronegative. The CDR3, as DNA: TGTGCCAGCAGCTTAGGGGGGGGGCAGGGTGAGCAGTACTTC. As protein: CASSLGGGQGEQYF.